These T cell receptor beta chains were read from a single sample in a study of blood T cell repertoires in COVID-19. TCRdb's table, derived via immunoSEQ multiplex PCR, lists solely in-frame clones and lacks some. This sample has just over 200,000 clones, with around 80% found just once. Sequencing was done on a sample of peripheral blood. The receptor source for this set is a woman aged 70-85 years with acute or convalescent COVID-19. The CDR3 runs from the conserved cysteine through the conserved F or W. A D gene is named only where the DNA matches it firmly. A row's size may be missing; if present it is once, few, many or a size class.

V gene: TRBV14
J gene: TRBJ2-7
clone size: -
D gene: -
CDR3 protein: CASSSPAGTSYEQYF
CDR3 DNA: TGTGCCAGCAGCTCGCCTGCGGGTACATCCTACGAGCAGTACTTC

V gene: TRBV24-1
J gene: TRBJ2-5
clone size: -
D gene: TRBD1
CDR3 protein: CATSDFDRGLETQYF
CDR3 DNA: TGTGCCACCAGTGATTTTGACAGGGGGTTGGAGACCCAGTACTTC

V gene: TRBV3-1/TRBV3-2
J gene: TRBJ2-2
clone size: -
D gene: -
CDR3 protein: CASSQGQMNTGELFF
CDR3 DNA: TGTGCCAGCAGCCAAGGGCAGATGAACACCGGGGAGCTGTTTTTT

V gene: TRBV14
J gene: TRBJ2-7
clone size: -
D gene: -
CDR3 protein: CASSQAPYEQYF
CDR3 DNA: TGTGCCAGCAGCCAAGCCCCATACGAGCAGTACTTC

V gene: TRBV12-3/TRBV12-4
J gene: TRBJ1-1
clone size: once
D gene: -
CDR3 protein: CASSLGTEAFF
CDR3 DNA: TGTGCCAGCAGTTTAGGGACAGAAGCTTTCTTT

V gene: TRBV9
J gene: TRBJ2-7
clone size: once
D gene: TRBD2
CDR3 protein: CASSTGLAGTYEQYF
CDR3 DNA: TGTGCCAGCAGCACCGGACTAGCGGGAACATACGAGCAGTACTTC

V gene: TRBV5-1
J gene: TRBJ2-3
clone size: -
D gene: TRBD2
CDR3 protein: CASSGSGRPDTQYF
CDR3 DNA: TGCGCCAGCAGCGGCAGCGGGAGGCCAGATACGCAGTATTTT

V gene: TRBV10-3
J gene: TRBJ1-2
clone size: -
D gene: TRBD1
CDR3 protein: CAISESGQGFGYTF
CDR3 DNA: TGTGCCATCAGTGAGTCCGGACAGGGCTTTGGCTACACCTTC

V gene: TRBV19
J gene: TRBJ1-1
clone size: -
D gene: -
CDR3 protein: CASSITQAATEAFF
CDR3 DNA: TGTGCCAGTAGTATAACACAGGCAGCCACTGAAGCTTTCTTT

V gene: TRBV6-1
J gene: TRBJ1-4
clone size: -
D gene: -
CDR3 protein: CASSESGAADNEKLFF
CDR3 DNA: TGTGCCAGCAGTGAATCTGGGGCAGCCGATAATGAAAAACTGTTTTTT